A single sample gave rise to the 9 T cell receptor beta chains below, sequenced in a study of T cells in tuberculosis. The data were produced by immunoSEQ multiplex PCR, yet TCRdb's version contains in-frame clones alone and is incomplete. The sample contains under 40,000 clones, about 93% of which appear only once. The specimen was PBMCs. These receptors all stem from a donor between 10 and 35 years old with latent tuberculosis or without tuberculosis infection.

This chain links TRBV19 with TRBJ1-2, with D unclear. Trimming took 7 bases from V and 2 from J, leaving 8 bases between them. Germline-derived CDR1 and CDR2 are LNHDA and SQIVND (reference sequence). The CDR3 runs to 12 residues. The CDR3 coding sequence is TGTGCCAGTAAAATCCAGAACTATGGCTACACCTTC. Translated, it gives CASKIQNYGYTF.

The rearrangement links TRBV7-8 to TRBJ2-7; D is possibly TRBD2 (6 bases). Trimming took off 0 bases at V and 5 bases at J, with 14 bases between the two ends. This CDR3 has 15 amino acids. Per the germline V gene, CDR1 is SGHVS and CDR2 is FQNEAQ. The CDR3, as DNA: TGTGCCAGCAGCTTAGCGTGGGCCCGCGGGGACGAGCAGTACTTC. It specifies CASSLAWARGDEQYF. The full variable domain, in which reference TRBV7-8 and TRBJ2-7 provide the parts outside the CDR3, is GAGVSQSPRYKVAKRGQDVALRCDPISGHVSLFWYQQALGQGPEFLTYFQNEAQLDKSGLPSDRFFAERPEGSVSTLKIQRTQQEDSAVYLCASSLAWARGDEQYFGPGTRLTVT.

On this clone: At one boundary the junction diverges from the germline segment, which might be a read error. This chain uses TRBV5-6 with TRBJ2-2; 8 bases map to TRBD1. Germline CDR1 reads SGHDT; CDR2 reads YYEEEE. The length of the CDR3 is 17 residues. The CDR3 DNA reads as TGTGCCAGCACCTTGGGGGGCAGGGGGCACGGCACCGGGGAGCTGTTTTTT. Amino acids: CASTLGGRGHGTGELFF.

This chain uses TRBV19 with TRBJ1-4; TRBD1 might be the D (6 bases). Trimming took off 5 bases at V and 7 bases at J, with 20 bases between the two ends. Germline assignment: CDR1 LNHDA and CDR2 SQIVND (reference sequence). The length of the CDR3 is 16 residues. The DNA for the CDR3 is TGTGCCAGTAGTGTTAGCTCGGGACACCCTGCTGAAAAACTGTTTTTT. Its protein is CASSVSSGHPAEKLFF.

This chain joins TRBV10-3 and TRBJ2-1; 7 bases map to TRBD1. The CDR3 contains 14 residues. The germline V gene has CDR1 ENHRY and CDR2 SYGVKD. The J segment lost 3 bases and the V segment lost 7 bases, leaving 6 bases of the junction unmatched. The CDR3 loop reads CAIKGQENYNEQFF. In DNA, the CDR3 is TGTGCCATCAAAGGACAGGAGAACTACAATGAGCAGTTCTTC.

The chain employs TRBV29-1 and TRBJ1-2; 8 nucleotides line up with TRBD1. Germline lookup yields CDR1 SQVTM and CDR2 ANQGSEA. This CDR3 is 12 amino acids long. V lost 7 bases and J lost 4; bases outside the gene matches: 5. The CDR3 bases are TGCAGCGGCCAAACAGGGGGCTATGGCTACACCTTC. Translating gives CSGQTGGYGYTF.

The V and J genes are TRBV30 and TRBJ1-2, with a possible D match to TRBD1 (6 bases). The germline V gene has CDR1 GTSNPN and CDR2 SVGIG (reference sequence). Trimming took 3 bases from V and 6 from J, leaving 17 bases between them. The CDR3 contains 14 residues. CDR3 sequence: CAWSHLGSGDGYTF. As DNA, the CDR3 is TGTGCCTGGAGCCACCTTGGGTCAGGGGATGGCTACACCTTC.

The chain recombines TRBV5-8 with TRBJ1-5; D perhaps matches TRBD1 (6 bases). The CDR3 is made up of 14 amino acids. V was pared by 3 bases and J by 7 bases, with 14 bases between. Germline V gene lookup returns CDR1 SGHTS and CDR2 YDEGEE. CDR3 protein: CASSWDPGVQPQHF. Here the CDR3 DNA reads TGTGCCAGCAGCTGGGATCCAGGGGTGCAGCCCCAGCATTTT.

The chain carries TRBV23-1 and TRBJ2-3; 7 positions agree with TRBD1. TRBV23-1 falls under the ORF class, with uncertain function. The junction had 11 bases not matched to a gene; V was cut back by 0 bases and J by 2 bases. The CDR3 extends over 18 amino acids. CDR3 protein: CASSQSKNPGGDTDTQYF. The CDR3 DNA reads TGCGCCAGCAGTCAATCGAAGAACCCAGGGGGAGACACAGATACGCAGTATTTT.